A single sample gave rise to the 22 T cell receptor beta chains below, sequenced in a study of beta chain features in type 1 diabetes. Broader study findings: Moderate but significant shortening of TCRB CDR3s was recorded in all four CD4+ subsets from Type 1 diabetes patients.

Their target antigens are unknown. Expressed TCRB transcripts were sequenced, since all the RNA that had been isolated was reverse transcribed. Profiled with immunoSEQ multiplex PCR; TCRdb holds only in-frame clones, not every one. The sample yields 120,000 to 150,000 clones, about 13% seen once. The specimen sequenced was central memory CD4+ T cells from blood. Every receptor here comes from a man aged 18 to 30 with type 1 diabetes.

The sample holds a few counts of this clone. The rearrangement joins TRBV10-3 to TRBJ1-1; no clear D gene. The CDR3 has 12 residues. From germline, CDR1 is ENHRY and CDR2 SYGVKD. Trimming stripped 6 bases from V and 7 bases from J, with 12 bases between. The CDR3 is CAISGLGREAFF. CDR3 bases: TGTGCCATCAGCGGACTCGGACGTGAAGCTTTCTTT.

The sample holds a few counts of this clone. V gene TRBV4-1 combines with J gene TRBJ1-1, with 8 bases aligning to TRBD1. CDR3 length: 15 residues. V shed 1 base and J 1 base; nucleotides not matched to a gene: 2. Looked up from germline, CDR1 is MGHRA and CDR2 is YSYEKL. The CDR3 sequence: CASSQGQGANTEAFF. The CDR3 DNA follows: TGCGCCAGCAGCCAAGGCCAGGGGGCGAACACTGAAGCTTTCTTT.

The DNA of the CDR3 is TGTGCCAGCAGCTTTAATGTACCGATTGGGGACAATGAGCAGTTCTTC. It encodes CASSFNVPIGDNEQFF. The rearrangement joins TRBV7-8 to TRBJ2-1; no firm D call. V lost 3 bases to trimming and J lost 5 bases, with 17 bases between them. Germline V CDR1 and CDR2: SGHVS, FQNEAQ. CDR3 length: 16 residues. The entire variable domain, with the rest obtained from reference TRBV7-8 and TRBJ2-1, is as follows: GAGVSQSPRYKVAKRGQDVALRCDPISGHVSLFWYQQALGQGPEFLTYFQNEAQLDKSGLPSDRFFAERPEGSVSTLKIQRTQQEDSAVYLCASSFNVPIGDNEQFFGPGTRLTVL.

A few counts support this clone. The chain is built from TRBV30 and TRBJ1-6; D is possibly TRBD1 (5 bases). Germline V gene sequence: CDR1 GTSNPN, CDR2 SVGIG (reference sequence). The CDR3 spans 14 residues. Trimming left V 3 bases short and J 7 bases short, with 13 bases between. The CDR3 bases are TGTGCCTGGAGCGAGGGGCTGATAAATTCACCCCTCCACTTT. Its protein is CAWSEGLINSPLHF.

This chain joins TRBV4-1 and TRBJ1-2, with TRBD1 matching over 7 bases. The CDR3 has 13 residues. V gave up 1 base and J gave up 7 bases; unmatched junction bases: 3. Germline CDR1 and CDR2: MGHRA and YSYEKL. The CDR3: CASSQGTGIGYTF. CDR3 nucleotide sequence: TGCGCCAGCAGCCAAGGGACAGGTATTGGCTACACCTTC.

J is TRBJ1-1 and V is TRBV29-1; the D gene is possibly TRBD1 (6 bases). Trimming left V 2 bases short and J 2 bases short, with 18 bases between. The germline CDR1 and CDR2 sequences are SQVTM and ANQGSEA. There are 16 residues in the CDR3. CDR3 bases: TGCAGCGTTGAATCATGGTTTGGGACACAAAACACTGAAGCTTTCTTT. It yields the protein CSVESWFGTQNTEAFF.

This clone occurred a few times. The J gene is TRBJ1-1, the V gene TRBV19, with D unresolved. Germline V gene data show CDR1 as LNHDA and CDR2 as SQIVND (reference sequence). The V end was cut by 6 bases, the J end by 2 bases, with 4 bases between. The CDR3 extends over 11 amino acids. The chain's CDR3 is CASSLNTEAFF. DNA of the CDR3: TGTGCCAGTAGCTTAAACACTGAAGCTTTCTTT.

In this sample, this clone turned up many times. The chain employs TRBV28 and TRBJ1-2, with a weak D call TRBD1 (6 bases). The CDR3 length is 15 residues. V lost 5 bases and J 2 bases, leaving 15 bases between the germline ends. Germline loops: CDR1 MDHEN, CDR2 SYDVKM. The CDR3 bases are TGTGCCAGCAGTCCCCAAGGGGGAATGAACTATGGCTACACCTTC. This encodes CASSPQGGMNYGYTF.

This clone was observed a handful of times. The junction and the germline gene differ at one end; a read error may be behind it. The rearrangement links TRBV7-7 to TRBJ2-1, with a weak D call TRBD1 (5 bases). The germline CDR1 and CDR2 sequences are SSHAT and FNYEAQ (reference sequence). The CDR3 length is 13 residues. The CDR3 loop reads CASSYDSYNEQFF. The CDR3 region has the DNA TGTGCTAGCAGCTACGACAGCTACAATGAGCAGTTCTTC.

The chain recombines TRBV5-6 with TRBJ1-5; TRBD1 might be the D (5 bases). V was pared by 2 bases and J by 0 bases, with 15 bases between. The CDR3 consists of 17 residues. Germline loops: CDR1 SGHDT, CDR2 YYEEEE. The CDR3 loop is CASSFWDRQYSNQPQHF. CDR3 DNA sequence: TGTGCCAGCAGCTTCTGGGACCGTCAATATAGCAATCAGCCCCAGCATTTT.

This clone was counted between two and nine times. The rearrangement uses TRBV7-9 and TRBJ2-1; 10 bases are a match to TRBD2. From germline, CDR1 is SEHNR and CDR2 FQNEAQ (reference sequence). CDR3 length: 16 residues. Trimming cost V 1 base and J 3 bases; bases outside gene matches: 3. This chain's CDR3 is CASSLGTSGNYNEQFF. As DNA, the CDR3 is TGTGCCAGCAGCTTAGGGACTAGCGGAAACTACAATGAGCAGTTCTTC.

This clone was picked up many times. The chain links TRBV5-4 to TRBJ1-1; perhaps TRBD1 as D (6 bases). Trimming removed 3 bases at V and 1 base at J, with 10 bases between. The CDR3 extends over 14 amino acids. Germline lookup yields CDR1 SGHNT and CDR2 YYREEE (reference sequence). The CDR3 is CASSSQTGNTEAFF. DNA of the CDR3: TGTGCCAGCAGCTCGCAGACAGGGAACACTGAAGCTTTCTTT.

The rearrangement uses TRBV27 and TRBJ2-5, with 8 bases lining up with TRBD1. The ends lost 6 bases at V and 5 bases at J; junction bases unmatched: 5. The CDR3 runs 13 residues. Germline CDR1 MNHEY, CDR2 SMNVEV (reference sequence). CDR3 DNA sequence: TGTGCCAGCAGGATTACAGGGGGGGAGACCCAGTACTTC. It codes for CASRITGGETQYF.

This chain links TRBV6-4 with TRBJ2-5, with D possibly matching TRBD2 (5 bases). CDR1 and CDR2 (germline): MRHNA, SNTAGT. The CDR3 is 17 amino acids. V lost 6 bases to trimming and J lost 5 bases, with 25 bases between them. CDR3: CASSHPCLRSRGETQYF. The CDR3 DNA follows: TGTGCCAGCAGCCACCCGTGTCTGAGGTCAAGAGGGGAGACCCAGTACTTC.

J is TRBJ2-7 and V is TRBV5-1, with D possibly called TRBD1 or TRBD2 (5 bases each). Germline V gives CDR1 SGHRS, CDR2 YFSETQ. V gave up 2 bases and J gave up 0 bases, with 12 bases separating them. The CDR3 covers 15 residues. CDR3 nucleotides: TGCGCCAGCAGCTTCGGGGCAGAAAGCTCCTACGAGCAGTACTTC. It yields the protein CASSFGAESSYEQYF.

The chain uses TRBV6-5 and TRBJ2-4; 8 bases line up with TRBD2. V shed 8 bases, J shed 11 bases, and the junction held 11 bases outside the gene matches. The CDR3 is made up of 13 amino acids. Germline CDR1 reads MNHEY; CDR2 reads SVGAGI. CDR3 protein: CASHTDFGGVQYF. The CDR3 nucleotides are TGTGCCAGCCACACCGACTTCGGGGGGGTTCAGTACTTC.

A few counts support this clone. The chain employs TRBV10-3 and TRBJ1-5; perhaps TRBD1 as D (6 bases). The germline V and J ends were trimmed by 5 bases and 1 base, with 9 bases remaining between them. The CDR3 consists of 14 residues. Germline CDR1 is ENHRY and CDR2 is SYGVKD. The CDR3 reads CAISLTGSNQPQHF. The CDR3 bases are TGTGCCATCAGTCTCACAGGGAGCAATCAGCCCCAGCATTTT.

This clone was observed many times. The chain is built from TRBV7-9 and TRBJ2-2; D is undetermined. Germline V gene sequence: CDR1 SEHNR, CDR2 FQNEAQ (reference sequence). V lost 1 base, J lost 10 bases, and 13 bases lay in between. CDR3 length: 14 amino acids. This CDR3 reads CASSLGVPPEELFF. CDR3 DNA sequence: TGTGCCAGCAGCTTAGGGGTCCCACCCGAGGAGCTGTTTTTT.

This sequence joins TRBV7-2 and TRBJ2-3; 10 bases align to TRBD2. There are 15 residues in the CDR3. The V segment lost 5 bases and the J segment 7 bases; nucleotides outside the gene matches: 9. Per the germline V gene, CDR1 is SGHTA and CDR2 is FQGNSA. CDR3 sequence: CASSPSGGPAYTQYF. The CDR3 nucleotides are TGTGCCAGCAGCCCTAGCGGGGGACCTGCGTATACGCAGTATTTT.

This clone was found a few times. The rearrangement uses TRBV5-1 and TRBJ1-1; D is undetermined. The length of the CDR3 is 15 residues. CDR1 and CDR2 from the germline V gene are SGHRS and YFSETQ. Trimming cost V 1 base and J 2 bases, with 12 bases left between them. CDR3 sequence reads: CASSLNADINTEAFF. The CDR3 DNA reads as TGCGCCAGCAGCTTGAATGCAGACATAAACACTGAAGCTTTCTTT.

The V gene is TRBV7-9, the J gene TRBJ2-5; D uncertain. This CDR3 region has 12 residues. V was clipped by 2 bases and J by 5 bases, with 6 bases between them. Germline CDR1 SEHNR, CDR2 FQNEAQ (reference sequence). CDR3 in DNA: TGTGCCAGCAGCTTAATGCAGGAGACCCAGTACTTC. The encoded protein is CASSLMQETQYF.

In its sample, this clone was seen a few times. This chain uses TRBV5-1 with TRBJ2-2, with 7 nucleotides matching TRBD2. Germline lookup yields CDR1 SGHRS and CDR2 YFSETQ. The CDR3 length is 16 residues. J gave up 5 bases and V 3 bases, and 10 bases lay outside the gene matches. CDR3 DNA sequence: TGCGCCAGCAGCTCACCCGGGACTACTCTTACCGGGGAGCTGTTTTTT. Its translation is CASSSPGTTLTGELFF.